The 26 T cell receptor beta chains in this list originate from one sample, sequenced in a study of blood T cell repertoires in COVID-19. This table comes from immunoSEQ multiplex PCR, and its TCRdb copy is limited to in-frame clones, with some not included. In the table there are approximately 290,000 clones, about 86% of which are singletons. Sequencing was performed on peripheral blood. These receptors all stem from a person aged 65 to 85 with COVID-19, enrolled during active disease.

The chain employs TRBV19 and TRBJ2-1; no clear D gene. The V end was cut by 6 bases, the J end by 2 bases, with 11 bases between. This CDR3 comprises 14 residues. The germline CDR1 and CDR2 sequences are LNHDA and SQIVND (reference sequence). The CDR3 loop is CASRNYPTYNEQFF. CDR3 coding DNA: TGTGCCAGTAGGAACTACCCTACCTACAATGAGCAGTTCTTC.

CDR3 sequence: CASSSLGQTSGNTIYF. DNA of the CDR3: TGTGCCAGCAGCAGCTTGGGACAGACCTCTGGAAACACCATATATTTT. The chain uses TRBV2 and TRBJ1-3; 7 bases agree with TRBD1. The V segment lost 6 bases and the J segment 0 bases; nucleotides outside the gene matches: 8. Germline values: CDR1 SNHLY, CDR2 FYNNEI. The CDR3 length is 16 residues.

The V gene is TRBV10-3, the J gene TRBJ2-3; 10 bases match TRBD2. V lost 4 bases and J lost 0; bases outside the gene matches: 4. This CDR3 has 16 amino acids. Germline loops: CDR1 ENHRY, CDR2 SYGVKD. The CDR3 is CAISVGAGGSTDTQYF. DNA of the CDR3: TGTGCCATCAGTGTGGGAGCGGGGGGGAGCACAGATACGCAGTATTTT.

This sequence joins TRBV28 and TRBJ2-7, with unresolved D. There are 13 residues in the CDR3. The V and J ends lost 3 bases and 4 bases respectively, with 10 bases between them. Per germline, CDR1 MDHEN and CDR2 SYDVKM. This CDR3 reads CASSFAERYEQYF. In DNA form, the CDR3 reads TGTGCCAGCAGTTTTGCAGAAAGATACGAGCAGTACTTC.

This clone was seen a handful of times. This sequence joins TRBV5-1 and TRBJ1-1, with D possibly being TRBD1 (6 bases). Deletions cut 2 bases from V and 5 bases from J, with 13 bases between. This CDR3 comprises 14 residues. Germline V gene sequence: CDR1 SGHRS, CDR2 YFSETQ. The CDR3 here is CASSLQGGWTEAFF. In DNA form, the CDR3 reads TGCGCCAGCAGCTTACAGGGTGGATGGACTGAAGCTTTCTTT.

This rearrangement joins TRBV5-6 to TRBJ1-1, with 7 positions matching TRBD1. This CDR3 spans 13 amino acids. Germline lookup yields CDR1 SGHDT and CDR2 YYEEEE. V was clipped by 4 bases and J by 4 bases; unmatched bases: 4. This CDR3 is CASSLGTVTEAFF. As DNA, the CDR3 is TGTGCCAGCAGCCTTGGGACAGTCACTGAAGCTTTCTTT.

The rearrangement joins TRBV5-1 to TRBJ2-5, with D tentatively TRBD2 (7 bases). The germline V gene has CDR1 SGHRS and CDR2 YFSETQ. V was pared by 0 bases and J by 5 bases, with 17 bases between. This CDR3 contains 16 residues. CDR3 DNA sequence: TGCGCCAGCAGCTTGGTCGGCGGGGGCAGTCTTGAGACCCAGTACTTC. It codes for CASSLVGGGSLETQYF.

The chain links TRBV25-1 to TRBJ2-2; D might be TRBD2 (7 bases). This CDR3 contains 17 residues. Trimming took 1 base from V and 2 from J, leaving 14 bases between them. Germline CDR1 MGHDK, CDR2 SYGVNS. CDR3 in DNA: TGTGCCAGCAGTGAATCAGAGCGGGGACACAACACCGGGGAGCTGTTTTTT. Its translation is CASSESERGHNTGELFF.

This chain connects TRBV6-1 to TRBJ1-1; tentatively, D is TRBD1 (5 bases). Germline loops: CDR1 MNHNS, CDR2 SASEGT. This CDR3 is built from 16 residues. The germline V and J ends were trimmed by 3 bases and 0 bases, with 14 bases remaining between them. The CDR3 DNA is TGTGCCAGCAGTGATGGGGCACGGACGGTGAACACTGAAGCTTTCTTT. Its translation: CASSDGARTVNTEAFF.

Notes on this clone: A read error may account for a junction end that differs from germline. This chain uses TRBV30 with TRBJ2-1, with D tentatively TRBD2 (5 bases). The germline V gene has CDR1 GTSNPN and CDR2 SVGIG (reference sequence). This CDR3 contains 10 residues. CDR3 loop: CAWRVTGFLF. DNA for the CDR3: TGTGCCTGGAGGGTTACGGGATTCCTCTTC.

The chain joins TRBV30 to TRBJ1-2; TRBD1 aligns across 7 bases. V shed 1 base and J 4 bases; nucleotides not matched to a gene: 9. This CDR3 is 15 amino acids long. Germline V lookup: CDR1 GTSNPN, CDR2 SVGIG (reference sequence). DNA of the CDR3: TGTGCCTGGAGTGGTAGAAGACAGGGAGCCTATGGCTACACCTTC. Translated: CAWSGRRQGAYGYTF. Supplemented by reference TRBV30 and TRBJ1-2, the full variable domain reads SQTIHQWPATLVQPVGSPLSLECTVEGTSNPNLYWYRQAAGRGLQLLFYSVGIGQISSEVPQNLSASRPQDRQFILSSKKLLLSDSGFYLCAWSGRRQGAYGYTFGSGTRLTVV.

This clone turned up a few times. The genes are TRBV5-4 and TRBJ2-7; 8 nucleotides match TRBD2. The CDR3 spans 15 residues. After removal of 0 bases from V and 6 bases from J, the junction contained 8 bases not matched to a gene. Germline CDR1 reads SGHNT; CDR2 reads YYREEE (reference sequence). The CDR3 coding sequence is TGTGCCAGCAGCTTGGGCGAGCGGGGGCCGCGCGAGCAGTACTTC. Amino acids: CASSLGERGPREQYF.

This rearrangement joins TRBV7-9 to TRBJ2-7, with 12 bases fitting TRBD1. V shed 5 bases, J shed 7 bases, and the junction held 6 bases outside the gene matches. Germline assignment: CDR1 SEHNR and CDR2 FQNEAQ (reference sequence). The CDR3 is made up of 14 amino acids. The CDR3: CASSRGQGAREQYF. CDR3 DNA sequence: TGTGCCAGCAGCCGGGGACAGGGGGCCCGGGAGCAGTACTTC.

This chain links TRBV7-3 with TRBJ2-7, with 8 bases identical to TRBD2. V lost 5 bases and J lost 5; bases outside the gene matches: 11. This CDR3 is built from 15 residues. Looked up from germline, CDR1 is SGHTA and CDR2 is FQGTGA. The CDR3 region is CASSPTGRGGDEQYF. CDR3 coding DNA: TGTGCCAGCAGCCCAACCGGGAGGGGGGGGGACGAGCAGTACTTC.

The rearrangement joins TRBV5-1 to TRBJ2-1; TRBD2 matches 15 bases. The V gene's germline CDR1 is SGHRS and CDR2 YFSETQ. J lost 1 base, V lost 2 bases, and 4 bases had no gene match. The CDR3 length is 18 residues. The chain's CDR3 is CASSFGLAGGRSYNEQFF. The CDR3 DNA reads as TGCGCCAGCAGCTTCGGACTAGCGGGGGGGCGGTCCTACAATGAGCAGTTCTTC.

This rearrangement joins TRBV7-8 to TRBJ1-3; 9 bases match TRBD1. This CDR3 spans 17 amino acids. V lost 0 bases and J lost 2; bases outside the gene matches: 5. Germline V gene data show CDR1 as SGHVS and CDR2 as FQNEAQ. In DNA, the CDR3 is TGTGCCAGCAGCTTAGCAAACCGGGACAGGGCTGGAAACACCATATATTTT. Amino acid sequence: CASSLANRDRAGNTIYF.

In this sample, this clone turned up once. The rearrangement uses TRBV28 and TRBJ1-6, with D hard to call. The germline V and J ends were trimmed by 6 bases and 0 bases, with 15 bases remaining between them. CDR3 length: 17 residues. Germline CDR1 MDHEN, CDR2 SYDVKM. The CDR3 reads CASSTARGNSYNSPLHF. The CDR3 DNA is TGTGCCAGCAGCACAGCCCGTGGCAACTCCTATAATTCACCCCTCCACTTT.

This chain connects TRBV9 to TRBJ2-1, with unresolved D. Germline V lookup: CDR1 SGDLS, CDR2 YYNGEE. This CDR3 contains 15 residues. Trimming stripped 4 bases from V and 5 bases from J, with 16 bases between. CDR3: CASSSSYLENNEQFF. DNA for the CDR3: TGTGCCAGCAGCTCTAGTTACCTCGAAAACAATGAGCAGTTCTTC.

The gene calls are TRBV5-5 and TRBJ2-7; D is uncertain. V lost 0 bases and J lost 0, with 16 bases in between. In germline, CDR1 is SGHKS, CDR2 YYEKEE (reference sequence). This CDR3 spans 17 amino acids. CDR3 loop: CASSLAGWVQSSYEQYF. The CDR3 DNA reads as TGTGCCAGCAGCTTGGCCGGGTGGGTTCAAAGCTCCTACGAGCAGTACTTC.

V usage is TRBV18 and J usage is TRBJ2-7; D possibly corresponds to TRBD2 (5 bases). Germline CDR1 is KGHSH and CDR2 is LQKENI. The V gene lost 3 bases and the J gene lost 1 base, with 13 bases spanning the gap. This CDR3 is built from 15 residues. Here the CDR3 DNA reads TGTGCCAGCTCACCGACCGAACCGGGGTCCTACGAGCAGTACTTC. It translates to CASSPTEPGSYEQYF.

CDR3 loop: CASSFGGTGLATNEKLFF. In nucleotides, the CDR3 is TGTGCCAGCAGTTTCGGGGGGACAGGCTTGGCAACTAATGAAAAACTGTTTTTT. The rearrangement links TRBV28 to TRBJ1-4, with 8 bases aligning to TRBD1. J was trimmed by 0 bases and V by 3 bases; bases with no gene match: 9. Germline lookup yields CDR1 MDHEN and CDR2 SYDVKM. This CDR3 is built from 18 residues.

The rearrangement links TRBV7-8 to TRBJ1-2; no clear D gene. Trimming removed 2 bases at V and 6 bases at J, with 10 bases between. Germline V gene lookup returns CDR1 SGHVS and CDR2 FQNEAQ. The CDR3 covers 13 residues. Written as DNA, the CDR3 is TGTGCCAGCAGCTTATTCTGGACTAATGGCTACACCTTC. This translates into CASSLFWTNGYTF. The full variable domain, in which reference TRBV7-8 and TRBJ1-2 provide the parts outside the CDR3, is GAGVSQSPRYKVAKRGQDVALRCDPISGHVSLFWYQQALGQGPEFLTYFQNEAQLDKSGLPSDRFFAERPEGSVSTLKIQRTQQEDSAVYLCASSLFWTNGYTFGSGTRLTVV.

The chain joins TRBV5-6 to TRBJ2-7, with D perhaps TRBD1 (5 bases). Trimming removed 4 bases at V and 3 bases at J, with 29 bases between. This CDR3 is 19 amino acids long. From germline, CDR1 is SGHDT and CDR2 YYEEEE. In DNA, the CDR3 is TGTGCCAGCAGCGTCCGAGTGTCCAGGGAAAGACTCAAAAACTACGAGCAGTACTTC. As protein: CASSVRVSRERLKNYEQYF. Variable domain in full (rest from reference TRBV5-6 and TRBJ2-7): DAGVTQSPTHLIKTRGQQVTLRCSPKSGHDTVSWYQQALGQGPQFIFQYYEEEERQRGNFPDRFSGHQFPNYSSELNVNALLLGDSALYLCASSVRVSRERLKNYEQYFGPGTRLTVT.

The chain couples TRBV11-2 to TRBJ2-2; possible D gene TRBD1, 5 bases. The CDR3 has 17 amino acids. V was pared by 1 base and J by 6 bases, with 18 bases between. Germline V CDR1 and CDR2: SGHAT, FQNNGV. CDR3 bases: TGTGCCAGCAGCTTAGTTGGGGCTGCGAGGCGACCCGGGGAGCTGTTTTTT. This gives the protein CASSLVGAARRPGELFF. Full variable domain (rest looked up from reference TRBV11-2 and TRBJ2-2): EAGVAQSPRYKIIEKRQSVAFWCNPISGHATLYWYQQILGQGPKLLIQFQNNGVVDDSQLPKDRFSAERLKGVDSTLKIQPAKLEDSAVYLCASSLVGAARRPGELFFGEGSRLTVL.

The gene calls are TRBV28 and TRBJ2-3; 8 bases are shared with TRBD2. Trimming removed 0 bases from V and 2 bases from J; junction bases left unmatched: 22. The length of the CDR3 is 22 residues. Germline CDR1 MDHEN, CDR2 SYDVKM. The CDR3 DNA reads as TGTGCCAGCAGTTTATGCGCTCCCCACCCTAGCGGGCCAACAGATAACACAGATACGCAGTATTTT. It translates to CASSLCAPHPSGPTDNTDTQYF. The entire variable domain, with the rest obtained from reference TRBV28 and TRBJ2-3, is as follows: DVKVTQSSRYLVKRTGEKVFLECVQDMDHENMFWYRQDPGLGLRLIYFSYDVKMKEKGDIPEGYSVSREKKERFSLILESASTNQTSMYLCASSLCAPHPSGPTDNTDTQYFGPGTRLTVL.

V is TRBV7-2 and J is TRBJ2-7, with 7 bases aligning to TRBD1. CDR3 size: 15 residues. V trimming: 2 bases; J trimming: 2 bases; junction bases outside the gene matches: 6. Germline-derived CDR1 and CDR2 are SGHTA and FQGNSA. DNA of the CDR3: TGTGCCAGCAGCTTATCGACAGGGACCCCCTACGAGCAGTACTTC. It specifies CASSLSTGTPYEQYF.